This T cell receptor (beta chain) was sequenced in a study of blood T cell repertoires in COVID-19 (dated by TCRdb to 2020 to 2021). For the study in its entirety: The collaborator samples originated in the United States, Italy and Spain and spanned the acute and convalescent phases of COVID-19. The prospective study material was composed of cDNA or gDNA derived from T cells, B-cell-depleted T cells, or PBMCs. Subjects who had been exposed to COVID-19, were actively infected with it, or had recovered from it provided the deeply sampled blood TCRbeta repertoires that made up the dataset. The repertoires were released in a freely available public database meant as a resource for research on the immune response to SARS-CoV-2. Samples were obtained from the ongoing ImmuneRACE study (first 160 participants) and from 1,000 to 1,500 subjects provided by 6 global collaborators. A de-identified subject ID, COVID-19 status, age in years and sex were almost always included in the sample metadata. Where HLA class I and class II types were available, the types were taken from metadata supplied by the sample provider, not from assay-based typing.

TCRbeta CDR3 regions were amplified from genomic DNA by means of the immunoSEQ Assay, a bias-controlled multiplex PCR. Concerning the study's data processing: Nucleated cell counts per sample were estimated from amplification of reference gene primers within the assay. To quantify the absolute abundance of each unique TCRbeta CDR3 rearrangement, sequence reads were collapsed and filtered. For each sample, productive Simpson clonality was calculated as the square root of Simpson's diversity index across productive rearrangements. In TCRdb, the immuneACCESS table is reduced to in-frame sequences with V and J assigned. These tables do not hold every clone; where another copy was compared, an unresolved V gene accounts for under half, and the others remain unexplained. From that table come the V and J calls and clone size; the DNA was used to work out D and trimming. The sample contains over 20,000 clones, roughly nine tenths of them found a single time. Clones ranked in the top ten supply 9.7% of the sample.

What the study reported, not specific to this receptor: How much clinical and demographic metadata was included differed by source and by participant, and the metadata was provided uncurated.

This clone was found once. Its antigen remains undetermined. One base away there is no much larger clone; base qualities are not given. The collaborating institutions used their own protocols to collect whole blood in K2EDTA tubes. For TCRbeta analysis, collaborators shipped samples as frozen whole blood, isolated PBMCs, or DNA extracted from either of those sample types. This sequence was found in a man between 65 and 85 years old with acute or convalescent COVID-19. Sequencing used peripheral blood.

The sequence in DNA is TGTGCCACCAGCACAAGAAGACGGACAGGAGTAAGCGACGACACCATATATTTT. Translation gives CATSTRRRTGVSDDTIYF. The rearrangement joined TRBV15 to TRBJ1-3; a stretch of 7 junction bases matches TRBD1. Its CDR3 holds 18 amino acids, cysteine through phenylalanine. Only the CDR3 region is kept as DNA, spanning 54 bases read in frame from base 1. The germline V and J ends show losses of 4 bases and 8 bases respectively, and no gene match explains 20 bases of the junction. The germline V gene (reference sequence) supplies CDR1 LNHNV and CDR2 YYDKDF.